These T cell receptor beta chains were read from a single sample in a study of OX40 agonist ivuxolimab in advanced cancers. The method was immunoSEQ multiplex PCR; TCRdb's version includes in-frame clones alone and lacks a portion of them. The table has 25,000 to 30,000 clones, over 80% seen once. This specimen was CD4+ or CD8+ T cells sorted from blood, taken in a trial of the OX40 agonist ivuxolimab. These receptors all come from an adult with an advanced solid tumor such as melanoma, head and neck, liver or kidney cancer. The CDR3 runs from the conserved cysteine through the conserved F or W. A D gene is named only where the DNA matches it firmly. Clone size is given for some rows only: seen once, a few or many times, or a class if the clone is expanded.

j_gene	v_gene	abundance	d_gene	CDR3nt	CDR3aa
TRBJ2-7	TRBV10-3	few	TRBD1	TGTGCCATCACTAGGGACAGGGAGGATGAGCAGTACTTC	CAITRDREDEQYF
TRBJ1-1	TRBV7-9	NA	NA	TGTGCCAGCAGGTGGGGGAATGAGGCTTTCTTT	CASRWGNEAFF
TRBJ2-7	TRBV6-1	NA	NA	TGTGCCAGCAGTCCACCACTAGATTCATCATACGAGCAGTACTTC	CASSPPLDSSYEQYF
TRBJ1-1	TRBV29-1	NA	NA	TGCAGCGTGAGGACAGCTGAAGCTTTCTTT	CSVRTAEAFF
TRBJ2-5	TRBV5-1	NA	TRBD2	TGCGCCAGCAGCTCGTCCGGACTAGCGGGAGAGGAGACCCAGTACTTC	CASSSSGLAGEETQYF
TRBJ2-1	TRBV29-1	NA	NA	TGCAGCGTTGCGGTCAGCTACAATGAGCAGTTCTTC	CSVAVSYNEQFF
TRBJ1-5	TRBV4-1	NA	NA	TGCGCCAGCAGCCAAGTCACAGGGTACAATCAGCCCCAGCATTTT	CASSQVTGYNQPQHF
TRBJ2-7	TRBV29-1	NA	NA	TGCAGCGTATACGGGACTGATGCCTACGAGCAGTACTTC	CSVYGTDAYEQYF
TRBJ1-5	TRBV30	NA	NA	TGTGCCTGGAGATTGGGGAATCAGCCCCAGCATTTT	CAWRLGNQPQHF
TRBJ2-1	TRBV10-3	NA	NA	TGTGCCATCAGTGAGTCCTGGGATTCCCTTACGGGGTCCCACAATGAGCAGTTCTTC	CAISESWDSLTGSHNEQFF
TRBJ1-3	TRBV2	NA	TRBD1	TGTGCCAGCAGTGATTTGACAGGGGTCTCTGGAAACACCATATATTTT	CASSDLTGVSGNTIYF
TRBJ2-7	TRBV11-2	once	NA	TGTGCCAGCAGCTTGGCCAGTCTCTACGAGCAGTACTTC	CASSLASLYEQYF
TRBJ2-2	TRBV12-5	NA	NA	TGTGCTAGTGGTACTTCTAGCGCCGGGGAGCTGTTTTTT	CASGTSSAGELFF
TRBJ1-1	TRBV7-8	NA	TRBD1	TGTGCCAGCAGCCTGGACAGGGTAGACACTGAAGCTTTCTTT	CASSLDRVDTEAFF
TRBJ2-7	TRBV5-6	NA	NA	TGTGCCAGCAGCTTAGGGCAGTCAGCCTACGAGCAGTACTTC	CASSLGQSAYEQYF
TRBJ2-3	TRBV19	NA	NA	TGTGCCAGTAGTGTCCTCTTATCAGATACGCAGTATTTT	CASSVLLSDTQYF